Below, 5 T cell receptor beta chains from the same sample are listed, as sequenced in a study of Tregs in tolerant kidney transplant recipients (dated by TCRdb to the late 2010s). To prepare the library, the immunoSEQ multiplex PCR assay was applied. What TCRdb holds here is the immuneACCESS table cut down to in-frame rearrangements. Part of the clones is not present; checked against another copy, under half of the missing clones reflect an unresolved V gene, and the others are unexplained. The sample table lists some 240,000 clones, roughly four fifths of them with a count of one. The leading ten clones occupy around 0.68% of the sample. Input material: CD4+ T cells from blood. The receptor set was obtained from a human donor in good health.

The chain couples TRBV6-1 to TRBJ1-5, with TRBD1 matching over 8 bases. The CDR3 length is 15 residues. The J segment lost 7 bases and the V segment lost 1 base, leaving 6 bases of the junction unmatched. CDR1 MNHNS and CDR2 SASEGT come from the germline V gene. The CDR3 spells CASSEVGPGGQPQHF. CDR3 nucleotide sequence: TGTGCCAGCAGTGAAGTGGGCCCAGGGGGCCAGCCCCAGCATTTT.

The chain recombines TRBV5-5 with TRBJ1-4, with TRBD1 matching 9 bases. The J segment lost 8 bases and the V segment lost 3 bases, leaving 8 bases of the junction unmatched. Germline loops: CDR1 SGHKS, CDR2 YYEKEE (reference sequence). The CDR3 length is 15 residues. In DNA, the CDR3 is TGTGCCAGCAGCTCCCGGGACAGGGTGGGAGAAAAACTGTTTTTT. It translates to CASSSRDRVGEKLFF.

The chain joins TRBV30 to TRBJ1-6, with D hard to call. The germline gives CDR1 GTSNPN, CDR2 SVGIG (reference sequence). There are 17 residues in the CDR3. V shed 0 bases and J shed 6 bases, with 18 bases lying between them. CDR3 amino acids: CAWSVWAGRTSNSPLHF. The DNA for the CDR3 is TGTGCCTGGAGTGTTTGGGCAGGCCGAACTTCTAATTCACCCCTCCACTTT.

The V gene is TRBV5-1, the J gene TRBJ1-1, with TRBD1 identical over 7 bases. CDR1 SGHRS and CDR2 YFSETQ come from the germline V gene. J lost 4 bases, V lost 4 bases, and 7 bases had no gene match. This CDR3 contains 14 residues. The DNA of the CDR3 is TGCGCCAGCAGCAATCAGGGGGTTTCCACTGAAGCTTTCTTT. It yields the protein CASSNQGVSTEAFF.

The J gene is TRBJ1-2, the V gene TRBV6-5, with D possibly TRBD1 on 6 matching bases. CDR3 length: 15 residues. CDR1 is MNHEY, CDR2 SVGAGI, per germline. V lost 5 bases, J lost 0 bases, and 13 bases lay in between. The CDR3 reads CASSAPGEANYGYTF. CDR3 coding DNA: TGTGCCAGCAGTGCTCCAGGGGAGGCTAACTATGGCTACACCTTC.